This T cell receptor (beta chain) was observed in a study of blood T cell repertoires in COVID-19. Background on the study: Sources were T cells, B-cell-depleted T cells, or PBMCs; the material itself was cDNA or gDNA.

Per the study methods: Reference gene primer amplification yielded estimated nucleated cell counts. The assay was immunoSEQ multiplex PCR, and TCRdb's table has in-frame clones only and misses some. The V and J calls and clone size are taken from that table; D and trimming were inferred from the DNA. This sample yields about 160,000 clones, of which roughly four fifths are seen a single time; about a fifth belongs to the top ten. CDR1 and CDR2 (germline): LNHDA, SQIVND (reference sequence). The CDR3 length is 17 residues. V lost 4 bases to trimming and J lost 3 bases; unmatched junction nucleotides: 12.

The receptor comes from a woman aged 80 or older with acute or convalescent COVID-19. Sequenced sample: peripheral blood. The gene calls are TRBV19 and TRBJ2-7; the match to TRBD2 covers 10 bases. The CDR3 sequence is CASSTASGSLVSYEQYF. The CDR3 coding sequence is TGTGCCAGTAGTACGGCTAGCGGGAGCCTGGTAAGCTACGAGCAGTACTTC. Combining the CDR3 with reference TRBV19 and TRBJ2-7 gives the whole variable domain DGGITQSPKYLFRKEGQNVTLSCEQNLNHDAMYWYRQDPGQGLRLIYYSQIVNDFQKGDIAEGYSVSREKKESFPLTVTSAQKNPTAFYLCASSTASGSLVSYEQYFGPGTRLTVT.